This note documents a single T cell receptor (beta chain) sequence. In the source study's methods: Estimation of nucleated cell counts relied on the amplification of reference gene primers. Produced via immunoSEQ multiplex PCR; TCRdb's table is partial and in-frame only. The V and J calls and the clone size are those of that table, but D and trimming were determined from the DNA. Of around 60,000 clones in the sample, around 91% were seen once. The CDR3 covers 15 residues. Per the germline V gene, CDR1 is SGHRS and CDR2 is YFSETQ. V shed 4 bases and J shed 4 bases, with 15 bases lying between them. These data come from a study of blood T cell repertoires in COVID-19. Study-wide context: From the United States, Italy and Spain came samples of acute and convalescent COVID-19. T cells, B-cell-depleted T cells, or PBMCs supplied cDNA or gDNA.

This receptor was taken from a woman aged 60-70 years with active COVID-19. The chain couples TRBV5-1 to TRBJ1-3; D unclear. The sample taken for sequencing was peripheral blood. As DNA, the CDR3 is TGCGCCAGCAGCATTGGATCGGGTCCGGGAAACACCATATATTTT. Amino acids: CASSIGSGPGNTIYF.